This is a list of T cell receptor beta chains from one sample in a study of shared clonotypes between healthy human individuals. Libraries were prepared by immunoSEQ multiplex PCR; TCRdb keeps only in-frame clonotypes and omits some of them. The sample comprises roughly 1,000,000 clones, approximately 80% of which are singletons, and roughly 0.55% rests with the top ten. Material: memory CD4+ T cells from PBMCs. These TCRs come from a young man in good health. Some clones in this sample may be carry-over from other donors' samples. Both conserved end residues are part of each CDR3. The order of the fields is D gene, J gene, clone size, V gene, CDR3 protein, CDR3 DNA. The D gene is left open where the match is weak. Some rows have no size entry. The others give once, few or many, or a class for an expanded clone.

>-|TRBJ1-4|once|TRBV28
CASSRTVATNEKLFF
TGTGCCAGCAGCCGGACGGTGGCAACTAATGAAAAACTGTTTTTT
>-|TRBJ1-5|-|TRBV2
CASSEGGAFSQPQHF
TGTGCCAGCAGTGAGGGGGGGGCTTTCAGTCAGCCCCAGCATTTT
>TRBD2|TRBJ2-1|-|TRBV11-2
CASRPTSGRIGEQFF
TGTGCCAGCAGACCGACTAGCGGGAGAATCGGTGAGCAGTTCTTC
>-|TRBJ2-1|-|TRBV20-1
CSATIDWEQFF
TGCAGTGCTACAATAGACTGGGAGCAGTTCTTC
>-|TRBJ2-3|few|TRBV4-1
CASTAGNAASTDTQYF
TGCGCCAGCACGGCGGGAAACGCCGCTAGCACAGATACGCAGTATTTT
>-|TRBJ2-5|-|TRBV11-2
CASSLGLSQETQYF
TGTGCCAGCAGCTTGGGACTCTCCCAAGAGACCCAGTACTTC
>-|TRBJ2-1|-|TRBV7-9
CASSFGGTSYNEQFF
TGTGCCAGCAGCTTTGGGGGGACTTCCTACAATGAGCAGTTCTTC
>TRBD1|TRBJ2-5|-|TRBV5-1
CASSLGDRGSETQYF
TGCGCCAGCAGCTTGGGAGACAGGGGGTCGGAGACCCAGTACTTC
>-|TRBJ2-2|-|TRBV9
CASSVNPFAGELFF
TGTGCCAGCAGCGTAAATCCCTTTGCGGGGGAGCTGTTTTTT
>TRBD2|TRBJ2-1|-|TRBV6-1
CASSEGLAKIHEQFF
TGTGCCAGCAGTGAGGGACTAGCGAAGATCCATGAGCAGTTCTTC
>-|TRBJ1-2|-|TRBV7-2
CASSLDRQNGYTF
TGTGCCAGCAGCTTAGATCGGCAGAATGGCTACACCTTC
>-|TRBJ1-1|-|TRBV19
CASIGGGIEAFF
TGTGCCAGTATTGGGGGGGGAATTGAAGCTTTCTTT
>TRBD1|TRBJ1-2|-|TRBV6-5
CASSMTGGYGYTF
TGTGCCAGCAGTATGACAGGGGGCTATGGCTACACCTTC
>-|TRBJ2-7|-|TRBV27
CASRRGAQHSYEQYF
TGTGCCAGTCGAAGGGGGGCACAGCACTCCTACGAGCAGTACTTC
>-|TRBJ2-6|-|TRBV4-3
CASSQERAGANVLTF
TGCGCCAGCAGCCAAGAGAGGGCTGGGGCCAACGTCCTGACTTTC
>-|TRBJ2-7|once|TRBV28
CASSPWGGRVEQYF
TGTGCCAGCAGCCCCTGGGGGGGGCGAGTCGAGCAGTACTTC
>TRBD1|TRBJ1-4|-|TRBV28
CASSLMGQGAAKLFF
TGTGCCAGCAGTTTGATGGGACAGGGGGCAGCAAAACTGTTTTTT
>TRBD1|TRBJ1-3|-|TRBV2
CASIRDRVAPIYF
TGTGCCAGCATACGGGACAGGGTTGCCCCGATATATTTT
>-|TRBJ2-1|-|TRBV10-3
CAISPGASYNEQFF
TGTGCCATCAGCCCAGGGGCCTCGTACAATGAGCAGTTCTTC
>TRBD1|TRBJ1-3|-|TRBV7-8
CASTQYAFDRDRAFGNTIYF
TGTGCCAGCACCCAGTATGCATTCGACCGGGACAGGGCCTTTGGAAACACCATATATTTT
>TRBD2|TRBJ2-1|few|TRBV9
CASSVEGTNNYNEQFF
TGTGCCAGCAGCGTAGAAGGGACTAACAACTACAATGAGCAGTTCTTC
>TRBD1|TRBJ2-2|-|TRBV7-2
CASSWGTDTGELFF
TGTGCCAGCAGCTGGGGGACAGACACCGGGGAGCTGTTTTTT
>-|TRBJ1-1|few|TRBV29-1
CSVLRNTEAFF
TGCAGCGTTCTGAGGAACACTGAAGCTTTCTTT
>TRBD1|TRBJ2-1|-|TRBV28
CASSLGQGIGEQFF
TGTGCCAGCAGTTTAGGACAGGGGATCGGGGAGCAGTTCTTC
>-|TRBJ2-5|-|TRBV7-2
CASSLAAGQETQYF
TGTGCCAGCAGCTTAGCCGCCGGCCAAGAGACCCAGTACTTC
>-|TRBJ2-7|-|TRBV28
CASEGGNTYEQYF
TGTGCCAGCGAGGGGGGGAACACCTACGAGCAGTACTTC
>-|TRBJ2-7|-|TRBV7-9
CASSPVVGQAHSYEQYF
TGTGCCAGCAGCCCCGTTGTGGGGCAGGCCCACTCCTACGAGCAGTACTTC
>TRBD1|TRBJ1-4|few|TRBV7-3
CASSFSQGKGEKLFF
TGTGCCAGCAGCTTTTCACAGGGGAAAGGAGAAAAACTGTTTTTT
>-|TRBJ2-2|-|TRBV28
CASASVGGNTGELFF
TGTGCCTCCGCGTCGGTGGGAGGGAACACCGGGGAGCTGTTTTTT
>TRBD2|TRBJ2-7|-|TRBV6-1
CASSEIGSGGEQYF
TGTGCCAGCAGTGAAATCGGGTCCGGGGGGGAGCAGTACTTC
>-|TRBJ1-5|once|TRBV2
CASQGQAGTNQPQHF
TGTGCCAGCCAAGGGCAGGCGGGGACTAATCAGCCCCAGCATTTT
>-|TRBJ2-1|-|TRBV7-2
CASSTEYYNEQFF
TGTGCCAGCAGCACCGAGTACTACAATGAGCAGTTCTTC
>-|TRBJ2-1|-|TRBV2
CASSATRRNEQFF
TGTGCCAGCAGTGCGACTAGACGCAATGAGCAGTTCTTC
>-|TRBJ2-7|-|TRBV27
CASSLSVTAGSYEQYF
TGTGCCAGCAGTTTATCGGTGACCGCAGGCTCCTACGAGCAGTACTTC
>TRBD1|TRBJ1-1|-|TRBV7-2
CASSYDDRGNTEAFF
TGTGCCAGCAGCTATGACGACAGGGGGAACACTGAAGCTTTCTTT
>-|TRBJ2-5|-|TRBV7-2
CASSPGRVQETQYF
TGTGCCAGCAGCCCCGGACGGGTCCAAGAGACCCAGTACTTC
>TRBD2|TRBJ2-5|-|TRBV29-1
CSVAAGVGETQYF
TGCAGCGTTGCGGCGGGAGTGGGGGAGACCCAGTACTTC